This is a list of T cell receptor beta chains from one sample in a study of blood T cell repertoires in COVID-19. Measured with immunoSEQ multiplex PCR; TCRdb has only the in-frame clones, and not every one. The table has some 350,000 clones, approximately 90% seen once; the top ten hold roughly 3.5%. Sequencing used peripheral blood. Receptors originate from a woman in her late teens or twenties who had recovered from COVID-19. CDR3s include the opening cysteine and the closing phenylalanine or tryptophan. A D gene is named only where the DNA matches it firmly. Size is omitted from some rows. Given values are once, few, many or a class for expanded clones.

j_call | d_call | cdr3_length | clone_size | v_call | cdr3_nt | cdr3_aa
TRBJ1-1 | . | 18 | . | TRBV11-2 | TGTGCCAGCAGCTCATTTAGGCCCCGAGGCCTGCGGGTGACTGAAGCTTTCTTT | CASSSFRPRGLRVTEAFF
TRBJ1-2 | . | 13 | . | TRBV24-1 | TGTGCCACCAGTGCATCGGGGGGCTATGGCTACACCTTC | CATSASGGYGYTF
TRBJ1-4 | . | 15 | few | TRBV7-9 | TGTGCCAGCAGCTCCATTGGCAGGGGAGTGGAAAAACTGTTTTTT | CASSSIGRGVEKLFF
TRBJ2-3 | TRBD2 | 16 | . | TRBV14 | TGTGCCAGCAGCCCCCTAGCGGGAGTGGGCACAGATACGCAGTATTTT | CASSPLAGVGTDTQYF
TRBJ1-4 | TRBD1 | 14 | . | TRBV5-4 | TGTGCCAGCAGCTTGGGGGGACAGGGTGAAAAACTGTTTTTT | CASSLGGQGEKLFF
TRBJ1-1 | TRBD1 | 14 | . | TRBV6-5 | TGTGCCAGCAGTTACTCCCGGACAGGAACTGAAGCTTTCTTT | CASSYSRTGTEAFF
TRBJ1-2 | TRBD1 | 15 | . | TRBV18 | TGTGCCAGCTCACCAATCCAGGGGGACTGGAGTGGCTACACCTTC | CASSPIQGDWSGYTF
TRBJ2-2 | TRBD1 | 16 | few | TRBV24-1 | TGTGCCACCAGTAAAGGGACAGGGGTCATGACCGGGGAGCTGTTTTTT | CATSKGTGVMTGELFF
TRBJ1-5 | . | 12 | . | TRBV19 | TGTGCCAGTAGTATGTACGGGCAGCCCCAGCATTTT | CASSMYGQPQHF
TRBJ1-2 | TRBD1 | 15 | . | TRBV19 | TGTGCCAGTAGAAGGGACAGGGGCTTAATACCAGGCTACACCTTC | CASRRDRGLIPGYTF
TRBJ1-5 | TRBD1 | 14 | . | TRBV6-5 | TGTGCCAGCAGGACAGGGTTGGGTAATCAGCCCCAGCATTTT | CASRTGLGNQPQHF
TRBJ1-4 | TRBD1 | 14 | . | TRBV18 | TGTGCCAGCTCTCTCGGGACAGGGGGCGAAAAACTGTTTTTT | CASSLGTGGEKLFF
TRBJ2-1 | TRBD2 | 17 | . | TRBV5-1 | TGCGCCAGCAGCTTGGGAAAGGGACTAGCGGGAAACAATGAGCAGTTCTTC | CASSLGKGLAGNNEQFF
TRBJ1-2 | . | 13 | . | TRBV24-1 | TGTGCCACCAGTGAGAGACAGAACTATGGCTACACCTTC | CATSERQNYGYTF
TRBJ2-1 | TRBD1 | 15 | few | TRBV7-2 | TGTGCCAGCAGCACGGACAGGGGAGAAGACAATGAGCAGTTCTTC | CASSTDRGEDNEQFF
TRBJ2-1 | . | 12 | . | TRBV5-6 | TGTGCCAGCAGCGGGGGCGGCAATGAGCAGTTCTTC | CASSGGGNEQFF
TRBJ2-3 | TRBD2 | 17 | . | TRBV7-9 | TGTGCCAGCAGCTCAAGACTAGCGGGAGCGTGGACAGATACGCAGTATTTT | CASSSRLAGAWTDTQYF
TRBJ2-2 | TRBD1 | 15 | . | TRBV11-3 | TGTGCCAGCAGCTTCCGGGACAGGGGTACCGGGGAGCTGTTTTTT | CASSFRDRGTGELFF
TRBJ1-2 | . | 13 | . | TRBV24-1 | TGTGCCACCAGTGATGCGGGGGTGTATGGCTACACCTTC | CATSDAGVYGYTF
TRBJ1-1 | TRBD1 | 13 | . | TRBV19 | TGTGCCAGTAGACGGGACAGGGGTGCTGAAGCTTTCTTT | CASRRDRGAEAFF
TRBJ2-1 | . | 15 | few | TRBV19 | TGTGCCAGTAGTATCTTCCATACTAATGACAATGAGCAGTTCTTC | CASSIFHTNDNEQFF
TRBJ2-3 | . | 12 | . | TRBV27 | TGTGCCAGCAGTCCTTGCACAGATACGCAGTATTTT | CASSPCTDTQYF
TRBJ1-2 | . | 14 | . | TRBV30 | TGTGCCTCAATGTGGCGGGTGACCGACTATGGCTACACCTTC | CASMWRVTDYGYTF
TRBJ1-1 | TRBD1 | 18 | . | TRBV7-9 | TGTGCCAGCACCCCCCCGAGGGGCAGACAGGGGCGGAACACTGAAGCTTTCTTT | CASTPPRGRQGRNTEAFF
TRBJ2-2 | . | 18 | few | TRBV6-7 | TGTGCCAGCAGTACCCGACAGACAATCCAAGAGAACACCGGGGAGCTGTTTTTT | CASSTRQTIQENTGELFF
TRBJ2-2 | TRBD2 | 16 | . | TRBV3-1/TRBV3-2 | TGTGCCAGCAGCCTCACCGGACTAGGGAACACCGGGGAGCTGTTTTTT | CASSLTGLGNTGELFF
TRBJ2-2 | . | 16 | . | TRBV4-1 | TGCGCCAGCAGCCACCTGGGCAGGGGGGCGGGCGGGGAGCTGTTTTTT | CASSHLGRGAGGELFF